This TCR beta chain was obtained from a study of identical twins' blood T cells. This clonotype was counted many times. The antigen remains unidentified. Findings of the study overall: Twin repertoire similarity may partly reflect shared environment.

V was clipped by 6 bases and J by 0 bases, with 14 bases between them. The CDR3 loop spans 14 amino acids. CDR1 SQVTM and CDR2 ANQGSEA come from the germline V gene. TCRdb independently ran MiXCR on the 5' RACE reads; one entry per CDR3 protein. The sample lists around 380,000 distinct CDR3 sequences, approximately 30% occurring once. This TCR came from a woman aged 18-50 years in good health. Specimen: PBMCs. This chain links TRBV29-1 with TRBJ1-1, with a possible D match to TRBD1 (5 bases). The CDR3 coding sequence is TGCAGCGTGGGGACGACCCGCATGAACACTGAAGCTTTCTTT. As protein: CSVGTTRMNTEAFF.